This is a list of T cell receptor beta chains from one sample in a study of T cells in Graves' hyperthyroidism and ophthalmopathy. Each CDR3 protein gets one entry after TCRdb re-called the multiplex PCR reads with MiXCR. The table has about 360,000 distinct CDR3 sequences, 15% to 19% seen once; the top ten hold 25% to 30%. Source material: blood. The source is a woman between 18 and 29 years old with Graves' hyperthyroidism that later progressed to Graves' ophthalmopathy. Each CDR3 is given with its conserved first and last residue. The D gene is left open where the match is weak. For some rows the clone size is stated as once, few or many, or as a class when expanded; others skip it.

TRBV5-4	TRBJ2-1	TRBD2	many	TGTGCCAGCAGCTACCCTAGCGGGGCGAGCTCCTACAATGAGCAGTTCTTC	CASSYPSGASSYNEQFF
TRBV5-1	TRBJ1-6	NA	few	TGCGCCAGCAGCTTGTGGCAGGTGAATTCACCCCTCCACTTT	CASSLWQVNSPLHF
TRBV6-1	TRBJ2-5	NA	NA	TGTGCCAGCAGTGAAGGTTCGTGGGAAAAAGAGACCCAGTACTTC	CASSEGSWEKETQYF
TRBV20-1	TRBJ2-7	TRBD2	many	TGCAGTGCCCCAAGCGGGAACTCCTACGAGCAGTACTTC	CSAPSGNSYEQYF
TRBV5-1	TRBJ2-1	TRBD2	few	TGCGCCAGCAGCTTGGTGGTACTGACTAGCGTTAGCTCCTACAATGAGCAGTTCTTC	CASSLVVLTSVSSYNEQFF
TRBV11-2	TRBJ2-3	NA	many	TGTGCCAGCAGCTTAGAGTTTAGCGGCCTCACAGATACGCAGTATTTT	CASSLEFSGLTDTQYF
TRBV12-3/TRBV12-4	TRBJ1-2	TRBD1	many	TGTGCCAGCAGTCCTTCAGGGGGCGGCCGGGGCTATGGCTACACCTTC	CASSPSGGGRGYGYTF
TRBV30	TRBJ2-3	TRBD2	few	TGTGCCTGGAGTTTAGTAGCGGGTAATACGCAGTATTTT	CAWSLVAGNTQYF
TRBV19	TRBJ2-5	NA	few	TGTGCCAGTAGTATAGCGGGCGGAGAGACCCAGTACTTC	CASSIAGGETQYF
TRBV7-2	TRBJ2-1	NA	many	TGTGCCAGCAGCTTAGTGGGGCGGAATGAGCAGTTCTTC	CASSLVGRNEQFF
TRBV27	TRBJ2-1	TRBD2	many	TGTGCCAGCAGTTTTACGGAGGGAGGGGACAATGAGCAGTTCTTC	CASSFTEGGDNEQFF
TRBV20-1	TRBJ1-1	NA	many	TGCAGTGCTGAGGAAGCTTTCTTT	CSAEEAFF
TRBV3-1	TRBJ1-2	TRBD1	many	TGTGCCAGCAGCTCGGGACAGGGGGTCATCGATGGCTACACCTTC	CASSSGQGVIDGYTF
TRBV7-3	TRBJ2-2	NA	many	TGTGCCAGTTCTGGGCAGGACAACACCGGGGAGCTGTTTTTT	CASSGQDNTGELFF
TRBV28	TRBJ1-5	NA	few	TGTGCCACCGGCGTGTGGACCTCGGGCAATCAGCCCCAGCATTTT	CATGVWTSGNQPQHF
TRBV5-1	TRBJ1-5	TRBD1	many	TGCGCCAGCAGCCTACACCCCGGGACAGGGGCCCGCTCGGGTCAGCCCCAGCATTTT	CASSLHPGTGARSGQPQHF
TRBV20-1	TRBJ2-1	NA	once	TGCAGTGCTAGAAACGCGGGGCAGGGGGATTGGGGTGAGCAGTTCTTC	CSARNAGQGDWGEQFF
TRBV7-8	TRBJ2-5	NA	NA	TGTGCCAGCAGCTTAGCAGGGACCGGGGAGACCCAGTACTTC	CASSLAGTGETQYF
TRBV28	TRBJ1-5	NA	few	TGTGCCAGCAGTTTAGACCTCGGAGACGATCAGCCCCAGCATTTT	CASSLDLGDDQPQHF
TRBV28	TRBJ1-6	TRBD1	NA	TGTGCCAGCAGACCTAAGGGACAGTATAATTCACCCTTCCACTTT	CASRPKGQYNSPFHF
TRBV28	TRBJ1-3	NA	many	TGTGCCAGCAGTCCCCCCGGCGGGTCCATCTCTGGAAACACCATATATTTT	CASSPPGGSISGNTIYF
TRBV12-3/TRBV12-4	TRBJ2-6	TRBD2	NA	TGTGCCAGCAGTAAGACTAGCGGGGGATCCTCTGGGGCCAACGTCCTGACTTTC	CASSKTSGGSSGANVLTF
TRBV9	TRBJ2-5	TRBD2	NA	TGTGCCAGCAGCGTAGGATGGGGACTAGCGGGAGGGGAGACCCAGTACTTC	CASSVGWGLAGGETQYF
TRBV30	TRBJ2-7	TRBD1	many	TGTGCCTGGAGTGCCGGACAGGGTCCCTACGAGCAGTACTTC	CAWSAGQGPYEQYF
TRBV6-1	TRBJ2-5	TRBD2	few	TGTGCCAGCAGTGAAGCGGGAGGGCCGTCAGAGACCCAGTACTTC	CASSEAGGPSETQYF
TRBV7-9	TRBJ2-5	TRBD2	many	TGTGCCAGCAGCTTAGGAGCGGGACTACAAGAGACCCAGTACTTC	CASSLGAGLQETQYF
TRBV28	TRBJ2-5	NA	many	TGTGCCAGCAGGGGGTTGGGAGAGACCCAGTACTTC	CASRGLGETQYF
TRBV6-2/TRBV6-3	TRBJ2-7	TRBD1	few	TGTGCCAGCACATGGGGGCAGGGGGCCTACGAGCAGTACTTC	CASTWGQGAYEQYF
TRBV28	TRBJ1-5	NA	NA	TGTGCCAGCAGTTTAAGTTCAGGACAATCACGATGGGGGCCCCAGCATTTT	CASSLSSGQSRWGPQHF
TRBV19	TRBJ2-5	NA	few	TGTGCCAGTAGTATTCTCGGAGCAGGTTTACAAGAGACCCAGTACTTC	CASSILGAGLQETQYF
TRBV2	TRBJ2-5	NA	many	TGTGCCAGCAGTCCTACTAGAATTCACGAGACCCAGTACTTC	CASSPTRIHETQYF
TRBV9	TRBJ1-1	NA	many	TGTGCCAGCAGCGTTCAAGACGCCCGGGACCCGTACACGGAAGCTTTCTTT	CASSVQDARDPYTEAFF
TRBV28	TRBJ2-7	TRBD2	NA	TGTGCCAGCAGCCGCTCGGGGGGGAGGGAGCAGTACTTC	CASSRSGGREQYF
TRBV20-1	TRBJ2-1	NA	NA	TGCAGTGCCGCCCGGACCAATGGGTTTTACAATGAGCAGTTCTTC	CSAARTNGFYNEQFF
TRBV7-3	TRBJ2-1	NA	many	TGTGCCAGCAGCTTAAGGGCAATCGGGGTCTCCTACAATGAGCAGTTCTTC	CASSLRAIGVSYNEQFF
TRBV20-1	TRBJ2-3	TRBD2	many	TGCAGTGTATGGACTAGCCGCACAGATACGCAGTATTTT	CSVWTSRTDTQYF
TRBV6-2/TRBV6-3	TRBJ2-7	TRBD2	many	TGTGCCAGCAGCGTAGCGGGAGGGGGTTCCTACGAGCAGTACTTC	CASSVAGGGSYEQYF
TRBV20-1	TRBJ2-7	NA	NA	TGCAGTGCTAGGGCTAACCGGGACACATCATTTGGGCAGTACTTC	CSARANRDTSFGQYF
TRBV30	TRBJ1-5	TRBD1	NA	TGTGCCTGGAGTGTACAGAGGACAGGGGGCAGTAGCAATCAGCCCCAGCATTTT	CAWSVQRTGGSSNQPQHF
TRBV10-3	TRBJ1-2	NA	NA	TGTGCCATCAGAGGGGCCCAAGGGCAGGGAAAAGATCGGGGCTACACCTTC	CAIRGAQGQGKDRGYTF
TRBV9	TRBJ1-1	NA	NA	TGTGCCAGCAGCGCCAATAGGGAGACAGGAGTCCTCAACACTGAAGCTTTCTTT	CASSANRETGVLNTEAFF
TRBV7-8	TRBJ2-1	TRBD2	few	TGTGCCAGCAGCCCCAATCTAGCGGGTAACCACAATGAGCAGTTCTTC	CASSPNLAGNHNEQFF
TRBV7-9	TRBJ2-1	TRBD2	many	TGTGCCAGCAGACTCGGACTAGCGGGAAACAATGAGCAGTTCTTC	CASRLGLAGNNEQFF
TRBV2	TRBJ2-5	NA	many	TGTGCCAGCAGTGGGAACAGGGAAGAGACCCAGTACTTC	CASSGNREETQYF
TRBV10-2	TRBJ2-7	NA	few	TGCGCCAGCAGTGAGACCGGCTACTTGAGGTACGAGCAGTACTTC	CASSETGYLRYEQYF
TRBV15	TRBJ2-7	NA	NA	TGTGCCACCAGCTCCCGAGAGTCCTACGAGCAGTACTTC	CATSSRESYEQYF
TRBV7-2	TRBJ1-2	NA	NA	TGTGCCAGCAGCTTAGCTTGGGGGGGCTACACCTTC	CASSLAWGGYTF